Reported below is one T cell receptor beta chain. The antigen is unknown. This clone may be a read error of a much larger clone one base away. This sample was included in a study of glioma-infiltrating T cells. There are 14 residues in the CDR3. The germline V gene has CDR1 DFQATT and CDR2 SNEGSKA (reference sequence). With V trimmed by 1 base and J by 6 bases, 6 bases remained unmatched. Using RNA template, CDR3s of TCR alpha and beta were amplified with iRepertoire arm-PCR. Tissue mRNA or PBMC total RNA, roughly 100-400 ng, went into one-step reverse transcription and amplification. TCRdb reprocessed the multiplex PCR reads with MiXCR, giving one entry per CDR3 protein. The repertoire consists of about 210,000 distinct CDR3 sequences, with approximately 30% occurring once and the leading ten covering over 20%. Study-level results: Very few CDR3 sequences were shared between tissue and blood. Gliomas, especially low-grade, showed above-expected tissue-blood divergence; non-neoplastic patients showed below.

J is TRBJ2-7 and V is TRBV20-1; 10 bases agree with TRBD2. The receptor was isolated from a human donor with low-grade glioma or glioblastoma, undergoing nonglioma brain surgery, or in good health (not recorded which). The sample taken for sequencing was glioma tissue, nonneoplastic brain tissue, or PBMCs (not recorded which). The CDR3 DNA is TGCAGTGCTAGAGGCACTAGCGGGATGGGCGAGCAGTACTTC. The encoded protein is CSARGTSGMGEQYF.